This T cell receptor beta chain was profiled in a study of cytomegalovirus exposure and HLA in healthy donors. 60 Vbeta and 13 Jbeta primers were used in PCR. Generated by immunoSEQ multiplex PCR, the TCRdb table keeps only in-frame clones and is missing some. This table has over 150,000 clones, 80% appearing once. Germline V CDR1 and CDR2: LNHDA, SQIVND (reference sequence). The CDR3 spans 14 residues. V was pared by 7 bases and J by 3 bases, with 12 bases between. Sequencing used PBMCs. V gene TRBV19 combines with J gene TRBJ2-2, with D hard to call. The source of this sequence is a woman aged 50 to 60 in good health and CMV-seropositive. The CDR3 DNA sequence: TGTGCCAGTACTCCTGAGACATACACCGGGGAGCTGTTTTTT. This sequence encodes CASTPETYTGELFF.